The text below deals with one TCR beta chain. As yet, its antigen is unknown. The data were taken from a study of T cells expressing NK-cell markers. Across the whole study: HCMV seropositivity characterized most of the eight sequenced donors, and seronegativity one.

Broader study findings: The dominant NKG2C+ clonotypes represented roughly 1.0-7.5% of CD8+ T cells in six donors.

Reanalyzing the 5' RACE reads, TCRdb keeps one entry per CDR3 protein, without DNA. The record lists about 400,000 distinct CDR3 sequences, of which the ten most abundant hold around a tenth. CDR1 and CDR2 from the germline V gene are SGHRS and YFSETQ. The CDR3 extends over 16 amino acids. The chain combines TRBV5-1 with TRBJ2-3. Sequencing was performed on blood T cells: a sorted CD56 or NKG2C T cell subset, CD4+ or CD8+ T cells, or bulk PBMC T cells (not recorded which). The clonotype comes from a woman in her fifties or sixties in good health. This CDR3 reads CASSFALKSSTDTQYF.